The source of this T cell receptor (beta chain) is a study of T cells in Graves' hyperthyroidism and ophthalmopathy. About the study: Peripheral blood was drawn at first diagnosis, prior to all treatment.

CDR1 is SGHDT and CDR2 is YYEEEE in the germline V gene. The CDR3 has 11 residues. V shed 4 bases and J 14 bases; nucleotides not matched to a gene: 5. Worth noting for this clonotype: Its specificity is not known.

Study findings and constraints: Stable hyperthyroidism was told apart from ophthalmopathy by a model built on 13 V-J features.

Disease duration under 2 months; hyperthyroidism patients were aged 18 to 65. Exclusion of patients followed from uncontrolled infection, other autoimmune disease, pregnancy or lactation. Researchers took RNA transcripts and amplified the TCR beta CDR3 regions from them. When the TCR CDR3 underwent first-round RT-PCR, the HTBI primer set was used. TCRdb recomputed calls from the multiplex PCR reads with MiXCR, one row per CDR3 protein. Found here are fewer than 400,000 distinct CDR3 sequences, 15% to 19% of them singletons; the top ten hold roughly a quarter. The sample comprised blood. The clonotype originates from a woman between 18 and 30 years old with Graves' hyperthyroidism that later progressed to Graves' ophthalmopathy. The J gene is TRBJ2-1, the V gene TRBV5-6; 8 bases are shared with TRBD1. The CDR3 coding sequence is TGTGCCAGCAGCCCCGGACAGGGAGAGTTCTTC. It yields the protein CASSPGQGEFF.